This T cell receptor beta chain emerged from a study of cytomegalovirus exposure and HLA in healthy donors. Study-wide results and limits: Later genetic work tied a missense DCLRE1C variant to beta-chain V and J trimming. Accurate HLA-A and HLA-B prediction from TCR beta sequences was reported for most subjects.

With respect to this clone: Its antigen is not identified.

The ends were cut back, 1 base at V and 6 bases at J, with 12 bases in the middle. Germline V gives CDR1 SGHDN, CDR2 FVKESK. The CDR3 totals 14 residues. The PCR employed 60 Vbeta primers together with 13 Jbeta primers. Repertoires were generated with immunoSEQ multiplex PCR, while TCRdb's copy carries only in-frame clones and drops some. The table shows about 130,000 clones, with about 74% occurring only once. The chain carries TRBV14 and TRBJ1-1, with D uncertain. The specimen was PBMCs. The receptor was derived from a woman aged 45-65 years in good health and CMV-seropositive. This CDR3 reads CASSQVGRLAEAFF. The CDR3 nucleotides are TGTGCCAGCAGCCAAGTTGGTCGGTTAGCTGAAGCTTTCTTT.